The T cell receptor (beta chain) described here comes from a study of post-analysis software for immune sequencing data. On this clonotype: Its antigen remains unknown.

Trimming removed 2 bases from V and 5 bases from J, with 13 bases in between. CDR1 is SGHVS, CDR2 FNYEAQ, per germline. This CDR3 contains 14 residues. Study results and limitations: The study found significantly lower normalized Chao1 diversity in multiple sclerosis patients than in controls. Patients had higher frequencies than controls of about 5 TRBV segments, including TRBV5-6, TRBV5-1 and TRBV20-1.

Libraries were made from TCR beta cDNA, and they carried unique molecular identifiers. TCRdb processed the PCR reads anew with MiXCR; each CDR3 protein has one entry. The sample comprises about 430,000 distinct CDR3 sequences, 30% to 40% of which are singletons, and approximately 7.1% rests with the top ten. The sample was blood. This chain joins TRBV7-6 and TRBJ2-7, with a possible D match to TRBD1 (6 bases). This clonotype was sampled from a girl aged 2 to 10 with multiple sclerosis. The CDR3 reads CASSLTGFNHEQYF. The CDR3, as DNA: TGTGCCAGCAGCTTAACAGGGTTTAACCACGAGCAGTACTTC.